The 10 T cell receptor beta chains below all came from one sample that was sequenced in a study of blood T cells in healthy people across ages. Sample-barcoded 5' priming and a J-beta primer mix drove a second PCR of about 6 to 12 cycles. TCRdb reprocessed the 5' RACE reads via MiXCR and lists one record per CDR3 protein. There are 730,000 or so distinct CDR3 sequences in the sample; roughly 41% occur only once, and 30% lies in the top ten. Sequencing was performed on blood. These receptors came from an elderly man in good health.

The table lists this clonotype with many counts. The chain joins TRBV3-1 to TRBJ2-7; possibly TRBD2 for D (6 bases). This CDR3 comprises 13 residues. Trimming removed 4 bases at V and 5 bases at J, with 12 bases between. CDR1 and CDR2 (germline): LGHDT, YNNKEL (reference sequence). For the CDR3, the DNA is TGTGCCAGCAGCCGGGGGGAGAAACACGAGCAGTACTTC. This translates into CASSRGEKHEQYF.

This clonotype was recorded only once. The J gene is TRBJ1-1, the V gene TRBV7-8, with unresolved D. Germline V gene lookup returns CDR1 SGHVS and CDR2 FQNEAQ. CDR3 length: 12 amino acids. V shed 6 bases and J shed 3 bases, with 8 bases lying between them. The CDR3: CASRAWDTEAFF. In nucleotides, the CDR3 is TGTGCCAGCAGGGCTTGGGACACTGAAGCTTTCTTT.

This clonotype was picked up a small number of times. The chain uses TRBV11-2 and TRBJ2-3; a possible D gene is TRBD1 (6 bases). The V gene lost 1 base and the J gene lost 6 bases, with 17 bases spanning the gap. The CDR3 is 16 residues long. CDR1 is SGHAT and CDR2 is FQNNGV in the germline V gene. The CDR3 DNA follows: TGTGCCAGCAGCTTAGGTTCAGCCCCTAGGGGGGATACGCAGTATTTT. It is translated as CASSLGSAPRGDTQYF. Full variable domain (missing parts from reference TRBV11-2 and TRBJ2-3): EAGVAQSPRYKIIEKRQSVAFWCNPISGHATLYWYQQILGQGPKLLIQFQNNGVVDDSQLPKDRFSAERLKGVDSTLKIQPAKLEDSAVYLCASSLGSAPRGDTQYFGPGTRLTVL.

This clonotype came up a few times. This chain joins TRBV11-2 and TRBJ2-1, with a possible D match to TRBD1 (6 bases). The ends were cut back, 7 bases at V and 9 bases at J, with 13 bases in the middle. The V gene's germline CDR1 is SGHAT and CDR2 FQNNGV. CDR3 size: 12 residues. The CDR3 DNA reads as TGTGCCAGCACCCTCGTAGGGGGTGAGCAGTTCTTC. Its protein is CASTLVGGEQFF.

V is TRBV7-2 and J is TRBJ2-1; perhaps TRBD2 as D (5 bases). Germline V gene data show CDR1 as SGHTA and CDR2 as FQGNSA. The V and J ends lost 5 bases and 2 bases respectively, with 10 bases between them. The CDR3 covers 14 residues. CDR3 amino acids: CASSQDWAYNEQFF. CDR3 nucleotide sequence: TGTGCCAGCAGCCAGGACTGGGCCTACAATGAGCAGTTCTTC. The entire variable domain, with the rest obtained from reference TRBV7-2 and TRBJ2-1, is as follows: GAGVSQSPSNKVTEKGKDVELRCDPISGHTALYWYRQSLGQGLEFLIYFQGNSAPDKSGLPSDRFSAERTGGSVSTLTIQRTQQEDSAVYLCASSQDWAYNEQFFGPGTRLTVL.

This chain uses TRBV7-3 with TRBJ2-5, with D unresolved. There are 13 residues in the CDR3. V was clipped by 2 bases and J by 1 base, with 5 bases between them. CDR1 and CDR2 (germline): SGHTA, FQGTGA. CDR3 bases: TGTGCCAGCAGCTTACGGGCCCAAGAGACCCAGTACTTC. Protein: CASSLRAQETQYF.

This clonotype was seen only a few times. The chain employs TRBV7-9 and TRBJ2-1; TRBD1 aligns across 8 bases. This CDR3 is 15 amino acids long. Germline V gene data show CDR1 as SEHNR and CDR2 as FQNEAQ (reference sequence). Losses at the gene ends were 6 bases for V and 7 bases for J; bases not matched to a gene: 11. The CDR3 coding sequence is TGTGCCAGCAGAACAGGGACAGGCAATGGAAATGAGCAGTTCTTC. Translated: CASRTGTGNGNEQFF.

The rearrangement joins TRBV7-2 to TRBJ2-1; 8 bases align to TRBD2. There are 15 residues in the CDR3. Losses at the gene ends were 1 base for V and 3 bases for J; bases not matched to a gene: 2. CDR1 and CDR2 (germline): SGHTA, FQGNSA. The CDR3 DNA reads as TGTGCCAGCAGCTTAGGCGGGAGGTACTACAATGAGCAGTTCTTC. Its translation is CASSLGGRYYNEQFF.

The chain links TRBV2 to TRBJ2-1; 10 bases match TRBD2. With V trimmed by 8 bases and J by 6 bases, 7 bases remained unmatched. This CDR3 comprises 14 residues. CDR1 is SNHLY, CDR2 FYNNEI, per germline. The CDR3 coding sequence is TGTGCCAGCTTTGCTAGCGGGGGTTTCAATGAGCAGTTCTTC. As protein: CASFASGGFNEQFF.

The V gene is TRBV4-1, the J gene TRBJ2-2, with D perhaps TRBD1 (6 bases). Germline CDR1 reads MGHRA; CDR2 reads YSYEKL. The CDR3 spans 16 residues. Trimming left V 4 bases short and J 3 bases short, with 15 bases between. The CDR3 region is CASSPFRDTYTGELFF. The CDR3 DNA reads TGCGCCAGCAGCCCCTTCCGGGACACCTACACCGGGGAGCTGTTTTTT.